Sequencing of this TCR beta chain was carried out in a study of blood T cell repertoires in COVID-19. Background on the study: Samples taken during acute and convalescent COVID-19 were collected in the United States, Italy and Spain.

V lost 2 bases and J 4 bases, leaving 14 bases between the germline ends. The CDR3 is made up of 15 amino acids. Germline CDR1 reads SGHRS; CDR2 reads YFSETQ. In the original workflow: From reference gene primer amplification, estimates of nucleated cell counts were derived. Data came from immunoSEQ multiplex PCR; TCRdb stores just in-frame clones and leaves some out. V, J and clone size were drawn from that table, and D and trimming were deduced from the DNA. The table records 200,000 to 250,000 clones, under 90% of them present only once. The J gene is TRBJ2-3, the V gene TRBV5-1, with D possibly matching TRBD1 (6 bases). The sequenced sample consisted of peripheral blood. The receptor comes from a man aged 55 to 70 who had recovered from COVID-19. CDR3: CASSFGGIGADTQYF. The CDR3 DNA is TGCGCCAGCAGCTTTGGGGGCATAGGCGCAGATACGCAGTATTTT.